This is a list of T cell receptor beta chains from one sample in a study of blood T cell repertoires in COVID-19. Measured with immunoSEQ multiplex PCR; TCRdb has only the in-frame clones, and not every one. In the table there are roughly 160,000 clones, roughly 88% of which are singletons. The source material was peripheral blood. The receptor set was obtained from an older woman with acute or convalescent COVID-19. The CDR3 runs from the conserved cysteine through the conserved F or W. The D gene is left open where the match is weak.

V,D,J,CDR3
TRBV7-6,-,TRBJ1-3,CASSLGLRNTIYF
TRBV2,TRBD1,TRBJ1-5,CASSEETGSGNQPQHF
TRBV5-1,-,TRBJ2-1,CASSLAQGNEQFF
TRBV11-3,TRBD1,TRBJ2-7,CASSFNRDRGGEQYF
TRBV10-3,-,TRBJ2-3,CAIGGFAPAAGSRTDTQYF
TRBV7-2,TRBD2,TRBJ2-3,CASSLVPGGGQDTQYF
TRBV3-1/TRBV3-2,TRBD1,TRBJ2-2,CASSQILVGGPGELFF
TRBV5-1,-,TRBJ2-2,CASSLVVAVDTGELFF
TRBV5-1,TRBD2,TRBJ2-7,CASTETSGSYEQYF
TRBV7-9,-,TRBJ1-1,CASHRGGGYEAFF
TRBV6-1,-,TRBJ1-3,CASTTGVGSGNTIYF
TRBV6-5,TRBD1,TRBJ1-2,CASSFLPGQAQDGYTF
TRBV9,TRBD1,TRBJ1-2,CASSNRGNGYTF
TRBV19,-,TRBJ1-2,CASSIPGLGGGYTF
TRBV5-1,TRBD1,TRBJ1-1,CASSLTTGRTEAFF
TRBV20-1,-,TRBJ1-2,CSASFGGGYGYTF
TRBV7-8,TRBD1,TRBJ2-7,CASSSVSGRDRGGRPYEQYF
TRBV6-6,TRBD1,TRBJ1-5,CASSPRTGSNQPQHF
TRBV27,-,TRBJ2-7,CASSPDGGQKYEQYF
TRBV7-6,-,TRBJ1-1,CASMGEAEAFF
TRBV5-1,-,TRBJ2-3,CASSLESQGRTQYF
TRBV4-2,TRBD2,TRBJ2-2,CASSPDSGGASNTGELFF
TRBV5-6,TRBD1,TRBJ1-2,CASSPGQGFYGYTF
TRBV14,-,TRBJ1-1,CASSQNPRGGVAFF
TRBV7-9,-,TRBJ1-2,CASSLVGAGNYGYTF
TRBV5-1,-,TRBJ2-5,CASSFVQETQYF
TRBV24-1,-,TRBJ1-4,CATSWIRDTPTTNEKLFF
TRBV5-8,-,TRBJ2-7,CASSRGFTSYEQYF
TRBV7-9,TRBD1,TRBJ1-2,CASSMGQGRNYGYTF
TRBV2,TRBD2,TRBJ2-1,CASSGLAEPSYNEQFF
TRBV28,-,TRBJ1-1,CASRGTEAFF
TRBV7-2,-,TRBJ1-4,CASSFAIGGEKLFF
TRBV25-1,TRBD1,TRBJ2-7,CASSRTGEGYEQYF
TRBV3-1/TRBV3-2,TRBD1,TRBJ2-2,CASSRRTGGNTGELFF
TRBV6-5,-,TRBJ1-1,CASSWIVSGVGTEAFF
TRBV6-5,TRBD1,TRBJ1-2,CASSYGAGTGDGYTF
TRBV20-1,-,TRBJ1-2,CSASLSSNYGYTF
TRBV7-3,TRBD1,TRBJ2-7,CASSSGQGSMHEQYF
TRBV28,TRBD1,TRBJ1-5,CASSLFLGTDNQPQHF
TRBV7-8,-,TRBJ1-2,CASSFENPGHGPNYGYTF
TRBV6-6,-,TRBJ2-5,CASRVAARETQYF
TRBV11-3,TRBD1,TRBJ2-2,CASSLASGTGRTGELFF
TRBV7-2,-,TRBJ2-7,CASSLDGGQYF
TRBV29-1,TRBD1,TRBJ2-7,CSVATGVTYEQYF
TRBV5-4,-,TRBJ1-1,CASSVGNRPMNTEAFF
TRBV28,-,TRBJ1-1,CASGKQGTEAFF
TRBV19,-,TRBJ2-3,CASSPQGTDTQYF
TRBV4-2,TRBD1,TRBJ1-2,CASNPGTGPYGYTF